This entry lists 26 T cell receptor beta chains sequenced from one sample in a study of cytomegalovirus exposure and HLA in healthy donors. Sequenced by immunoSEQ multiplex PCR; TCRdb stores in-frame clones only, minus some. The sample carries 95,000 to 150,000 clones, around 90% recorded once. Material: PBMCs. Every receptor here comes from a young woman in good health and CMV-seronegative.

The genes are TRBV2 and TRBJ2-7; weak D call: TRBD1 (6 bases). The CDR3 has 13 residues. Germline CDR1 and CDR2: SNHLY and FYNNEI. With 11 bases removed from V and 2 bases from J, the gap between germline ends came to 16 bases. The DNA of the CDR3 is TGTGCCTCTAGGAGAGGGGGAGCCTACGAGCAGTACTTC. Encoded protein: CASRRGGAYEQYF.

The chain carries TRBV27 and TRBJ1-2; a possible D gene is TRBD1 (5 bases). The CDR3 runs to 14 residues. V lost 6 bases and J lost 4, with 15 bases in between. CDR1 MNHEY and CDR2 SMNVEV come from the germline V gene (reference sequence). CDR3 sequence: CASSPSAGFYGYTF. The CDR3 bases are TGTGCCAGCAGCCCCTCCGCAGGGTTCTATGGCTACACCTTC.

This chain links TRBV7-8 with TRBJ2-1; D unclear. V lost 2 bases and J 9 bases, leaving 11 bases between the germline ends. The CDR3 spans 13 residues. Germline V gene data show CDR1 as SGHVS and CDR2 as FQNEAQ. CDR3 protein: CASSLFVTGEQFF. As DNA, the CDR3 is TGTGCCAGCAGCTTATTTGTCACCGGTGAGCAGTTCTTC. Full variable domain (missing parts from reference TRBV7-8 and TRBJ2-1): GAGVSQSPRYKVAKRGQDVALRCDPISGHVSLFWYQQALGQGPEFLTYFQNEAQLDKSGLPSDRFFAERPEGSVSTLKIQRTQQEDSAVYLCASSLFVTGEQFFGPGTRLTVL.

This chain links TRBV5-4 with TRBJ2-7, with a weak D call TRBD1 (6 bases). Germline V gene sequence: CDR1 SGHNT, CDR2 YYREEE (reference sequence). Trimming stripped 5 bases from V and 3 bases from J, with 15 bases between. This CDR3 has 14 amino acids. The CDR3 DNA is TGTGCCAGCAGACTGTGGACAGATTACTACGAGCAGTACTTC. Translation gives CASRLWTDYYEQYF.

The chain employs TRBV7-3 and TRBJ2-1, with 10 bases lining up with TRBD2. The length of the CDR3 is 17 residues. Germline V lookup: CDR1 SGHTA, CDR2 FQGTGA. Losses at the gene ends were 5 bases for V and 5 bases for J; bases not matched to a gene: 12. CDR3 in DNA: TGTGCCAGCAGCCCGGGGACATTCCTAGCGGGAGACAATGAGCAGTTCTTC. Residues: CASSPGTFLAGDNEQFF.

The chain employs TRBV9 and TRBJ2-1; TRBD1 agrees at 9 bases. V lost 3 bases, J lost 9 bases, and 10 bases stayed unmatched. The CDR3 loop spans 15 amino acids. In germline, CDR1 is SGDLS, CDR2 YYNGEE. The CDR3 reads CASSESPTGGSEQFF. The CDR3 nucleotides are TGTGCCAGCAGCGAGAGTCCCACAGGGGGCAGTGAGCAGTTCTTC.

The chain couples TRBV6-5 to TRBJ1-1; D ambiguous. Trimming took 4 bases from V and 4 from J, leaving 13 bases between them. This CDR3 is built from 14 residues. CDR1 and CDR2 from the germline V gene are MNHEY and SVGAGI. The CDR3 loop reads CASSLYLVGTEAFF. CDR3 sequence (DNA): TGTGCCAGCAGTTTGTACTTGGTCGGCACTGAAGCTTTCTTT.

The V call is TRBV5-1, the J call TRBJ1-2, with D possibly TRBD1 on 6 matching bases. CDR1 SGHRS and CDR2 YFSETQ come from the germline V gene. This CDR3 is 17 amino acids long. V lost 0 bases and J lost 3, with 18 bases in between. The CDR3 region has the DNA TGCGCCAGCAGCTTGGCCGGACAGCAGATCGGCTACTATGGCTACACCTTC. Its translation is CASSLAGQQIGYYGYTF.

The V call is TRBV27, the J call TRBJ1-5, with 7 bases fitting TRBD1. The J segment lost 4 bases and the V segment lost 10 bases, leaving 7 bases of the junction unmatched. CDR1 and CDR2 from the germline V gene are MNHEY and SMNVEV (reference sequence). The CDR3 extends over 13 amino acids. The CDR3 is CATQGDRNQPQHF. CDR3 DNA sequence: TGTGCCACCCAGGGGGATCGAAATCAGCCCCAGCATTTT.

V gene TRBV11-2 combines with J gene TRBJ2-7; TRBD1 agrees at 8 bases. The germline CDR1 and CDR2 sequences are SGHAT and FQNNGV. J was trimmed by 5 bases and V by 5 bases; bases with no gene match: 8. The CDR3 sequence is 14 residues long. The CDR3 loop is CASSLLQGVDEQYF. DNA for the CDR3: TGTGCCAGCAGCCTCCTACAGGGGGTAGACGAGCAGTACTTC.

J is TRBJ2-7 and V is TRBV5-4; 14 bases agree with TRBD2. CDR3 size: 15 residues. Trimming cost V 0 bases and J 5 bases; bases outside gene matches: 1. Germline values: CDR1 SGHNT, CDR2 YYREEE (reference sequence). The chain's CDR3 is CASSLGLAGGDEQYF. The CDR3 DNA reads as TGTGCCAGCAGCTTGGGACTAGCGGGAGGGGACGAGCAGTACTTC. The full variable domain, its missing parts supplied by reference TRBV5-4 and TRBJ2-7, is ETGVTQSPTHLIKTRGQQVTLRCSSQSGHNTVSWYQQALGQGPQFIFQYYREEENGRGNFPPRFSGLQFPNYSSELNVNALELDDSALYLCASSLGLAGGDEQYFGPGTRLTVT.

This clone appeared a few times. This chain joins TRBV9 and TRBJ2-7; 10 bases map to TRBD2. The germline gives CDR1 SGDLS, CDR2 YYNGEE. This CDR3 is built from 15 residues. With V trimmed by 4 bases and J by 8 bases, 12 bases remained unmatched. CDR3 amino acids: CASSSFNSGRPKQYF. The CDR3, as DNA: TGTGCCAGCAGCTCGTTTAATAGCGGGAGGCCTAAGCAGTACTTC. The full variable domain, in which reference TRBV9 and TRBJ2-7 provide the parts outside the CDR3, is DSGVTQTPKHLITATGQRVTLRCSPRSGDLSVYWYQQSLDQGLQFLIQYYNGEERAKGNILERFSAQQFPDLHSELNLSSLELGDSALYFCASSSFNSGRPKQYFGPGTRLTVT.

Written as DNA, the CDR3 is TGCGCCAGCAGCGCAAGGGACAGTTCCTACGAGCAGTACTTC. This gives the protein CASSARDSSYEQYF. The chain recombines TRBV5-1 with TRBJ2-5; 7 nucleotides align to TRBD1. The end of the DNA fits TRBJ2-7 better, so the J call may be wrong. Germline assignment: CDR1 SGHRS and CDR2 YFSETQ. The CDR3 spans 14 residues.

The rearrangement links TRBV4-1 to TRBJ1-1; 7 bases fit TRBD1. The germline V gene has CDR1 MGHRA and CDR2 YSYEKL. V was pared by 0 bases and J by 7 bases, with 8 bases of the junction left unmatched. The CDR3 has 15 residues. The CDR3 DNA reads as TGCGCCAGCAGCCAAGAAACAGGGGCGGCTAATGAAGCTTTCTTT. Its translation is CASSQETGAANEAFF.

The chain combines TRBV2 with TRBJ1-2, with D possibly matching TRBD1 (5 bases). The germline V gene has CDR1 SNHLY and CDR2 FYNNEI. With 6 bases removed from V and 7 bases from J, the gap between germline ends came to 15 bases. The CDR3 is made up of 13 amino acids. DNA for the CDR3: TGTGCCAGCAGGGGGACTTTAAGGTCTGGCTACACCTTC. Its protein is CASRGTLRSGYTF.

This chain joins TRBV4-1 and TRBJ2-5; 11 positions agree with TRBD1. This CDR3 contains 14 residues. Germline V lookup: CDR1 MGHRA, CDR2 YSYEKL. Unmatched junction bases numbered 5, after V lost 6 bases and J lost 5 bases. CDR3 residues: CASSWDRGRETQYF. CDR3 sequence (DNA): TGCGCCAGCAGTTGGGACAGGGGGAGGGAGACCCAGTACTTC.

V usage is TRBV7-9 and J usage is TRBJ2-7; 9 bases are shared with TRBD2. The ends lost 0 bases at V and 3 bases at J; junction bases unmatched: 6. CDR1 is SEHNR, CDR2 FQNEAQ, per germline (reference sequence). The CDR3 covers 16 residues. The CDR3, as DNA: TGTGCCAGCAGCTTAGCTAGTCTAGCGGGATTCTACGAGCAGTACTTC. The encoded protein is CASSLASLAGFYEQYF. Using reference TRBV7-9 and TRBJ2-7 for the parts outside the CDR3, the full variable domain is DTGVSQNPRHKITKRGQNVTFRCDPISEHNRLYWYRQTLGQGPEFLTYFQNEAQLEKSRLLSDRFSAERPKGSFSTLEIQRTEQGDSAMYLCASSLASLAGFYEQYFGPGTRLTVT.

The genes are TRBV7-3 and TRBJ2-3, with TRBD2 matching over 7 bases. Germline V lookup: CDR1 SGHTA, CDR2 FQGTGA. V shed 5 bases, J shed 4 bases, and the junction held 6 bases outside the gene matches. The length of the CDR3 is 14 residues. The CDR3 is CASSTERGADTQYF. In DNA form, the CDR3 reads TGTGCCAGCAGCACAGAACGGGGGGCAGATACGCAGTATTTT.

The V call is TRBV4-1, the J call TRBJ1-1, with 8 bases lining up with TRBD1. This CDR3 contains 13 residues. After removal of 6 bases from V and 4 bases from J, the junction contained 4 bases not matched to a gene. CDR1 and CDR2 (germline): MGHRA, YSYEKL. The CDR3 DNA reads as TGCGCCAGCAGTAACAGGGGGATCACTGAAGCTTTCTTT. Protein product: CASSNRGITEAFF.

The chain uses TRBV10-2 and TRBJ1-1; unclear D gene. V lost 4 bases, J lost 4 bases, and 10 bases lay in between. The CDR3 has 13 residues. Germline V lookup: CDR1 WSHSY, CDR2 SAAADI. CDR3 residues: CASSGGLGTEAFF. CDR3 DNA sequence: TGCGCCAGCAGTGGAGGGTTGGGCACTGAAGCTTTCTTT.

V and J are TRBV13 and TRBJ2-1; TRBD2 agrees at 7 bases. Germline CDR1 reads PRHDT; CDR2 reads FYEKMQ (reference sequence). The V and J ends lost 5 bases and 10 bases, in that order; junction bases with no gene match: 5. The CDR3 length is 12 residues. CDR3 in DNA: TGTGCCAGCAGCCTGGGGCGGGGGGAGCAGTTCTTC. It yields the protein CASSLGRGEQFF. The entire variable domain, with the rest obtained from reference TRBV13 and TRBJ2-1, is as follows: AAGVIQSPRHLIKEKRETATLKCYPIPRHDTVYWYQQGPGQDPQFLISFYEKMQSDKGSIPDRFSAQQFSDYHSELNMSSLELGDSALYFCASSLGRGEQFFGPGTRLTVL.

The gene calls are TRBV13 and TRBJ2-1, with 7 positions matching TRBD2. The CDR3 extends over 17 amino acids. Germline CDR1 PRHDT, CDR2 FYEKMQ (reference sequence). V shed 1 base, J shed 0 bases, and the junction held 6 bases outside the gene matches. The CDR3 bases are TGTGCCAGCAGCTTAGCGGGAGGAACTAACTCCTACAATGAGCAGTTCTTC. Amino acid sequence: CASSLAGGTNSYNEQFF.

The rearrangement joins TRBV11-2 to TRBJ2-7; D may be TRBD2 (5 bases). The CDR3 has 14 residues. Germline lookup yields CDR1 SGHAT and CDR2 FQNNGV. The V and J ends lost 3 bases and 2 bases respectively, with 11 bases between them. In DNA form, the CDR3 reads TGTGCCAGCAGCTTGGAGGTCTTCCCCTACGAGCAGTACTTC. It encodes CASSLEVFPYEQYF.

This chain uses TRBV6-1 with TRBJ1-4; D gene uncertain. Trimming shortened V by 7 bases and J by 2 bases, and 14 bases separated the two germline ends. The CDR3 is 15 residues long. The germline V gene has CDR1 MNHNS and CDR2 SASEGT. CDR3 residues: CASTWRWSTNEKLFF. DNA for the CDR3: TGTGCCAGCACCTGGCGGTGGTCTACTAATGAAAAACTGTTTTTT.

The genes are TRBV12-5 and TRBJ1-3; D remains unclear. Germline-derived CDR1 and CDR2 are LGHNT and FRNRAP. With 6 bases removed from V and 0 bases from J, the gap between germline ends came to 15 bases. This CDR3 spans 16 amino acids. In DNA form, the CDR3 reads TGTGCTAGTGGCAACTTGCCCGGGAGCTCTGGAAACACCATATATTTT. Translating gives CASGNLPGSSGNTIYF.

This clone was seen a single time. The chain uses TRBV11-2 and TRBJ2-7; 7 bases agree with TRBD1. CDR3 size: 13 residues. V dropped 0 bases and J dropped 12; count of bases not matched to a gene: 8. The germline V gene encodes CDR1 SGHAT and CDR2 FQNNGV. CDR3 in DNA: TGTGCCAGCAGCTTAGAGCCCGGACAGGCTCGGTACTTC. This codes for CASSLEPGQARYF.